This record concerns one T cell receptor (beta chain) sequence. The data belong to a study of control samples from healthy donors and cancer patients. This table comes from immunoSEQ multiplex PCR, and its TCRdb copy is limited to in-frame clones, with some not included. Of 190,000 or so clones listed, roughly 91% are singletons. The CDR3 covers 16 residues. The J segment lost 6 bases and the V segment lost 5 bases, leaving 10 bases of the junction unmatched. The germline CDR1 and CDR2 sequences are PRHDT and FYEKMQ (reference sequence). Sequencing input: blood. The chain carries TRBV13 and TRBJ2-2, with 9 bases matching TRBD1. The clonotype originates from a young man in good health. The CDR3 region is CASSQGQGMFAGELFF. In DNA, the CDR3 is TGTGCCAGCAGCCAAGGACAGGGGATGTTTGCCGGGGAGCTGTTTTTT.